The 18 T cell receptor beta chains reported below all come from one sample, sequenced in a study of T-cell reconstitution after alpha-beta-depleted transplantation in children. Unique molecular identifiers were incorporated when the TCRbeta library was constructed. TCRdb redid the calling of the PCR reads with MiXCR, one entry per CDR3 protein. The data show fewer than 350,000 distinct CDR3 sequences, 11% seen once. The sample in question was peripheral blood, obtained 180 days after TCRalphabeta/CD19-depleted stem cell transplant. All receptors come from a male patient aged 2 to 9 who had a stem cell transplant for chronic granulomatous disease, so the T cells may come from the graft donor.

This clonotype was counted ten times or more. The chain links TRBV2 to TRBJ2-5; D is ambiguous. Germline V gene data show CDR1 as SNHLY and CDR2 as FYNNEI. The germline V and J ends were trimmed by 6 bases and 2 bases, with 10 bases remaining between them. This CDR3 has 13 residues. DNA of the CDR3: TGTGCCAGCAGCCAGGACGGTCAAGAGACCCAGTACTTC. Protein product: CASSQDGQETQYF.

This clonotype was recorded many times. The V gene is TRBV28, the J gene TRBJ2-7, with D hard to call. Germline lookup yields CDR1 MDHEN and CDR2 SYDVKM. Trimming removed 5 bases at V and 4 bases at J, with 6 bases between. The CDR3 is 11 amino acids. In DNA, the CDR3 is TGTGCCAGCAGTCGACCTTACGAGCAGTACTTC. Encoded protein: CASSRPYEQYF.

This clonotype was seen many times. J is TRBJ1-1 and V is TRBV6-5, with 9 bases lining up with TRBD1. CDR3 length: 15 residues. Unmatched junction bases numbered 7, after V lost 4 bases and J lost 4 bases. In germline, CDR1 is MNHEY, CDR2 SVGAGI. The CDR3, as DNA: TGTGCCAGCAGTTTTACAGGGGGCGTAGGCACTGAAGCTTTCTTT. Translated: CASSFTGGVGTEAFF.

On this clonotype itself: An end of the junction does not agree with germline; a read error may underlie this. This chain's CDR3 is CARSPPGLAGPMGGCEQYF. CDR3 sequence (DNA): TGTGCCCGCAGTCCCCCCGGACTAGCGGGACCAATGGGTGGATGCGAGCAGTACTTC. This rearrangement joins TRBV2 to TRBJ2-7; 12 bases fit TRBD2. The CDR3 totals 19 residues. CDR1 and CDR2 from the germline V gene are SNHLY and FYNNEI.

Ten or more counts support this clonotype. The chain uses TRBV20-1 and TRBJ2-5; 8 positions agree with TRBD2. This CDR3 has 14 amino acids. V gave up 4 bases and J gave up 5 bases; unmatched junction bases: 9. Per the germline V gene, CDR1 is DFQATT and CDR2 is SNEGSKA (reference sequence). The CDR3 loop is CSAILSGSSETQYF. In DNA form, the CDR3 reads TGCAGTGCTATCTTAAGCGGGAGCAGTGAGACCCAGTACTTC.

Many counts were recorded for this clonotype. The chain joins TRBV7-8 to TRBJ2-2, with 7 bases that match TRBD2. The trim removed 5 bases at V and 4 bases at J, leaving 4 bases unmatched. The CDR3 extends over 14 amino acids. Germline CDR1 reads SGHVS; CDR2 reads FQNEAQ. The CDR3 DNA follows: TGTGCCAGCAGCGCACTAGCGACCACCGGGGAGCTGTTTTTT. As protein: CASSALATTGELFF. The entire variable domain, with the rest obtained from reference TRBV7-8 and TRBJ2-2, is as follows: GAGVSQSPRYKVAKRGQDVALRCDPISGHVSLFWYQQALGQGPEFLTYFQNEAQLDKSGLPSDRFFAERPEGSVSTLKIQRTQQEDSAVYLCASSALATTGELFFGEGSRLTVL.

A remark on this clonotype: It is likely a read error: a sequence one base away is far more abundant. This chain links TRBV12-3 or TRBV12-4 with TRBJ2-5; 9 nucleotides match TRBD1. This CDR3 spans 13 amino acids. The DNA of the CDR3 is TGTGCCAGCAGCCCGACAGGGGGAGAGACCCAGTCCTTC. Its translation: CASSPTGGETQSF.

This clonotype came up many times. The chain links TRBV5-1 to TRBJ2-4, with 9 nucleotides matching TRBD2. V dropped 4 bases and J dropped 5; count of bases not matched to a gene: 7. This CDR3 is built from 15 residues. Germline values: CDR1 SGHRS, CDR2 YFSETQ. The CDR3 DNA follows: TGCGCCAGCAGCAGTGCGGGAGGGAGGCAAAACATTCAGTACTTC. Encoded protein: CASSSAGGRQNIQYF.

This clonotype was counted many times. The V and J genes are TRBV10-2 and TRBJ2-3; D might be TRBD1 (6 bases). V was trimmed by 5 bases and J by 5 bases, leaving 8 bases between them. In germline, CDR1 is WSHSY, CDR2 SAAADI. The CDR3 contains 12 residues. The CDR3 bases are TGCGCCAGCAGTCCCAGGGGAGATACGCAGTATTTT. Its protein product is CASSPRGDTQYF.

With regard to this clonotype: This could be a read error, since a much larger clone is one nucleotide away. The gene calls are TRBV7-9 and TRBJ2-3; maybe TRBD2 (6 bases). The CDR3 loop spans 14 amino acids. The V end was cut by 10 bases, the J end by 2 bases, with 16 bases between. Per germline, CDR1 SEHNR and CDR2 FQNEAQ (reference sequence). The CDR3 bases are TGTGCCACCGTAGCGGATTGTAACACAGATACGCAGTATTTT. Protein product: CATVADCNTDTQYF.

This clonotype was counted at least ten times. The chain carries TRBV7-9 and TRBJ2-7; 7 bases are shared with TRBD2. Looked up from germline, CDR1 is SEHNR and CDR2 is FQNEAQ (reference sequence). The CDR3 loop spans 13 amino acids. After removal of 1 base from V and 6 bases from J, the junction contained 3 bases not matched to a gene. CDR3 sequence (DNA): TGTGCCAGCAGCTTAGGGGGAGGGGTCGAGCAGTACTTC. Translating gives CASSLGGGVEQYF. Full variable domain (outside the CDR3, taken from reference TRBV7-9 and TRBJ2-7): DTGVSQNPRHKITKRGQNVTFRCDPISEHNRLYWYRQTLGQGPEFLTYFQNEAQLEKSRLLSDRFSAERPKGSFSTLEIQRTEQGDSAMYLCASSLGGGVEQYFGPGTRLTVT.

This clonotype was seen only once. The chain couples TRBV18 to TRBJ2-3; the match to TRBD2 covers 15 bases. The germline CDR1 and CDR2 sequences are KGHSH and LQKENI. CDR3 size: 18 residues. V lost 5 bases, J lost 1 base, and 7 bases stayed unmatched. CDR3 protein: CASSSLRTSGGGTDTQYF. DNA of the CDR3: TGTGCCAGCTCATCCCTAAGGACTAGCGGGGGGGGCACAGATACGCAGTATTTT.

This clonotype was seen many times. The CDR3 DNA follows: TGTGCCATTAAGGGACTAGCGGGCGACGAGCAGTACTTC. Amino acid sequence: CAIKGLAGDEQYF. This rearrangement joins TRBV10-3 to TRBJ2-7; 12 bases line up with TRBD2. V gave up 9 bases and J gave up 5 bases; unmatched junction bases: 5. The V gene's germline CDR1 is ENHRY and CDR2 SYGVKD. The CDR3 contains 13 residues.

This clonotype was counted many times. The J gene is TRBJ2-5, the V gene TRBV20-1; 12 positions match TRBD1. Germline CDR1 is DFQATT and CDR2 is SNEGSKA (reference sequence). V shed 3 bases, J shed 6 bases, and the junction held 11 bases outside the gene matches. The CDR3 is made up of 16 amino acids. CDR3 region: CSARTPGTGGLKTQYF. In nucleotides, the CDR3 is TGCAGTGCTAGGACTCCCGGGACAGGGGGCCTGAAGACCCAGTACTTC.

This clonotype has at least ten counts. The chain uses TRBV12-3 or TRBV12-4 and TRBJ2-3; D unresolved. The CDR3 covers 12 residues. The germline V and J ends were trimmed by 4 bases and 8 bases, with 10 bases remaining between them. CDR3 nucleotides: TGTGCCAGCAGTTCCTTAGATGTTACGCAGTATTTT. It translates to CASSSLDVTQYF.

There are many counts of this clonotype. The chain has TRBV5-1 and TRBJ2-5, with D maybe TRBD1 (6 bases). The germline V gene has CDR1 SGHRS and CDR2 YFSETQ. V gave up 4 bases and J gave up 9 bases, with 19 bases separating them. This CDR3 region has 14 residues. The CDR3 loop reads CASSTGQPQLAQYF. The CDR3 DNA reads TGCGCCAGCAGCACGGGACAACCTCAATTGGCCCAGTACTTC.

This clonotype was counted at least ten times. DNA for the CDR3: TGTGCCAGCAGCTTAATGGGTGGGGAGTCGCAAGAGACCCAGTACTTC. Encoded protein: CASSLMGGESQETQYF. The chain uses TRBV7-2 and TRBJ2-5; D may be TRBD2 (5 bases). There are 16 residues in the CDR3. The germline V gene has CDR1 SGHTA and CDR2 FQGNSA. The V and J ends lost 2 bases and 2 bases respectively, with 15 bases between them.

This chain uses TRBV6-2 or TRBV6-3 with TRBJ1-5, with D uncertain. This CDR3 contains 15 residues. Trimming removed 3 bases at V and 2 bases at J, with 11 bases between. Germline V gives CDR1 MNHEY, CDR2 SVGEGT. CDR3 coding DNA: TGTGCCAGCAGTTATTGGGGTAATCGCAATCAGCCCCAGCATTTT. Translating it yields CASSYWGNRNQPQHF.